One and the same sample provided the 26 T cell receptor beta chains below, sequenced in a study of identical twins. MiXCR, applied by TCRdb to the 5' RACE reads, yields one record per CDR3 protein. This table has some 440,000 distinct CDR3 sequences, 20% to 30% appearing once. This sample was also put to use in a study of T cells expressing NK-cell markers.

The sequenced sample was CD4+ T cells sorted from blood. The receptors stem from a woman aged 18-35 years in good health.

The chain carries TRBV5-1 and TRBJ2-1, with D perhaps matching TRBD1 or TRBD2 (5 bases each). The V and J ends lost 0 bases and 0 bases respectively, with 10 bases between them. The CDR3 length is 16 residues. The germline CDR1 and CDR2 sequences are SGHRS and YFSETQ. The DNA of the CDR3 is TGCGCCAGCAGCTTGGCTGGGACGAGCTCCTACAATGAGCAGTTCTTC. Translated, it gives CASSLAGTSSYNEQFF.

The sample holds a few counts of this clonotype. The chain employs TRBV10-3 and TRBJ2-1; 9 nucleotides match TRBD2. V lost 4 bases, J lost 7 bases, and 5 bases stayed unmatched. The length of the CDR3 is 14 residues. CDR1 and CDR2 from the germline V gene are ENHRY and SYGVKD. CDR3 protein: CAISAGTSRNEQFF. Here the CDR3 DNA reads TGTGCCATCAGTGCCGGGACTAGCAGGAATGAGCAGTTCTTC.

This clonotype was seen only a few times. V is TRBV12-3 or TRBV12-4 and J is TRBJ2-3, with D perhaps given as TRBD1 or TRBD2 (6 bases each). This CDR3 has 15 residues. The V and J ends lost 6 bases and 4 bases respectively, with 17 bases between them. CDR3 DNA: TGTGCCAGCAGCTTCACAGGGAGGAAGTCAGATACGCAGTATTTT. Residues: CASSFTGRKSDTQYF.

This rearrangement joins TRBV2 to TRBJ2-7, with 7 bases identical to TRBD1. CDR3 length: 13 residues. Trimming at V came to 7 bases and at J to 2 bases, leaving 5 bases not matched to a gene. Germline CDR1 is SNHLY and CDR2 is FYNNEI. Here the CDR3 DNA reads TGTGCCAGCAACGAGGGGGCAACCTACGAGCAGTACTTC. Its protein product is CASNEGATYEQYF.

A few counts support this clonotype. The chain combines TRBV12-3 or TRBV12-4 with TRBJ1-2; 7 nucleotides align to TRBD1. V was clipped by 7 bases and J by 8 bases; unmatched bases: 7. This CDR3 region has 12 residues. Here the CDR3 DNA reads TGTGCCAGCACTTACAGGGGCCGAGGCTACACCTTC. It codes for CASTYRGRGYTF.

V is TRBV14 and J is TRBJ2-7; 9 nucleotides match TRBD2. The CDR3 loop spans 16 amino acids. With 1 base clipped from V and 2 bases from J, the junction kept 6 bases outside the gene matches. The germline V gene encodes CDR1 SGHDN and CDR2 FVKESK. The CDR3, as DNA: TGTGCCAGCAGCCAAGTCCCTAGCGGGACCCCCTACGAGCAGTACTTC. This encodes CASSQVPSGTPYEQYF.

This clonotype was picked up a small number of times. This chain joins TRBV5-1 and TRBJ1-5; tentatively, D is TRBD1 (5 bases). Between the trimmed V and J ends, which lost 2 bases and 7 bases, there was a span of 10 bases. There are 13 residues in the CDR3. In germline, CDR1 is SGHRS, CDR2 YFSETQ. CDR3: CASSFAEGQPQHF. The CDR3 nucleotides are TGCGCCAGCAGCTTTGCCGAGGGGCAGCCCCAGCATTTT. The full variable domain, with the rest looked up from reference TRBV5-1 and TRBJ1-5, is KAGVTQTPRYLIKTRGQQVTLSCSPISGHRSVSWYQQTPGQGLQFLFEYFSETQRNKGNFPGRFSGRQFSNSRSEMNVSTLELGDSALYLCASSFAEGQPQHFGDGTRLSIL.

In its sample, this clonotype was seen a few times. The chain is built from TRBV9 and TRBJ2-1; D is ambiguous. Trimming took 3 bases from V and 6 from J, leaving 10 bases between them. The CDR3 is 13 amino acids. Germline V gene lookup returns CDR1 SGDLS and CDR2 YYNGEE. The CDR3 coding sequence is TGTGCCAGCAGCGCGGCACTCTCCAATGAGCAGTTCTTC. It specifies CASSAALSNEQFF.

The genes are TRBV18 and TRBJ2-7; 10 bases fit TRBD1. The ends lost 4 bases at V and 0 bases at J; junction bases unmatched: 9. This CDR3 is 17 amino acids long. CDR1 is KGHSH and CDR2 is LQKENI in the germline V gene. CDR3 nucleotide sequence: TGTGCCAGCTCACGAGGACAGGGGGGATTGAGCTCCTACGAGCAGTACTTC. This codes for CASSRGQGGLSSYEQYF.

The table lists this clonotype with a few counts. V gene TRBV9 combines with J gene TRBJ2-1; D call uncertain. The CDR3 contains 15 residues. Germline CDR1 reads SGDLS; CDR2 reads YYNGEE. V gave up 4 bases and J gave up 3 bases, with 14 bases separating them. In DNA, the CDR3 is TGTGCCAGCAGCTCCTTAGGCAGAATCTACAATGAGCAGTTCTTC. It translates to CASSSLGRIYNEQFF.

There are a few counts of this clonotype. The chain links TRBV20-1 to TRBJ2-1, with 13 positions matching TRBD2. Unmatched junction bases numbered 6, after V lost 4 bases and J lost 9 bases. Per the germline V gene, CDR1 is DFQATT and CDR2 is SNEGSKA (reference sequence). The CDR3 is made up of 14 amino acids. CDR3 region: CSATRTSGSSEQFF. Here the CDR3 DNA reads TGCAGTGCTACCCGGACTAGCGGGAGTAGTGAGCAGTTCTTC.

The chain couples TRBV5-8 to TRBJ2-3; D is unclear. The germline V and J ends were trimmed by 2 bases and 2 bases, with 15 bases remaining between them. The CDR3 runs to 16 residues. Germline V lookup: CDR1 SGHTS, CDR2 YDEGEE. In DNA, the CDR3 is TGTGCCAGCAGCTTCCCCCAGCGCTTAGCCACAGATACGCAGTATTTT. It yields the protein CASSFPQRLATDTQYF.

As DNA, the CDR3 is TGTGCCAGCAGGGGGGCCGGGAATTCAAACACCGGGGAGCTGTTTTTT. This codes for CASRGAGNSNTGELFF. The chain recombines TRBV27 with TRBJ2-2, with D possibly matching TRBD1 (6 bases). The CDR3 covers 16 residues. CDR1 MNHEY and CDR2 SMNVEV come from the germline V gene (reference sequence). V lost 6 bases to trimming and J lost 2 bases, with 16 bases between them.

J is TRBJ2-5 and V is TRBV20-1; TRBD2 matches at 12 bases. This CDR3 contains 19 residues. V lost 1 base and J lost 3; bases outside the gene matches: 15. In germline, CDR1 is DFQATT, CDR2 SNEGSKA (reference sequence). CDR3 sequence (DNA): TGCAGTGCTAGAGCGCTCGGACTAGCGGGGACCCCTAGCGAAGAGACCCAGTACTTC. This encodes CSARALGLAGTPSEETQYF.

The chain couples TRBV29-1 to TRBJ2-7; 9 bases fit TRBD2. The CDR3 runs to 16 residues. With V trimmed by 7 bases and J by 5 bases, 18 bases remained unmatched. Germline values: CDR1 SQVTM, CDR2 ANQGSEA. CDR3 bases: TGCAGCGCCTCCCCATCGGGCCTAGCGGGACAGAACGAGCAGTACTTC. Its protein product is CSASPSGLAGQNEQYF.

V usage is TRBV2 and J usage is TRBJ2-7, with D perhaps assigned TRBD1 or TRBD2 (5 bases each). Germline-derived CDR1 and CDR2 are SNHLY and FYNNEI. This CDR3 region has 13 residues. Trimming took off 4 bases at V and 7 bases at J, with 14 bases between the two ends. The CDR3 DNA sequence: TGTGCCAGCAGTGGGGACGGGGACGGGGAGCAGTACTTC. The encoded protein is CASSGDGDGEQYF.

This clonotype showed up just a few times. The CDR3 region is CSVTGGATEAFF. As DNA, the CDR3 is TGCAGCGTCACAGGGGGCGCGACTGAAGCTTTCTTT. The V gene is TRBV29-1, the J gene TRBJ1-1; 9 nucleotides match TRBD1. The germline V gene has CDR1 SQVTM and CDR2 ANQGSEA. After removal of 6 bases from V and 5 bases from J, the junction contained 4 bases not matched to a gene. This CDR3 is built from 12 residues.

This clonotype was counted only a few times. The J gene is TRBJ2-2, the V gene TRBV5-1, with a possible D match to TRBD2 (5 bases). V shed 1 base and J shed 4 bases, with 20 bases lying between them. CDR3 length equals 18 residues. Germline CDR1 is SGHRS and CDR2 is YFSETQ. Written as DNA, the CDR3 is TGCGCCAGCAGCTTGTCAACTATCGCCCCTGGAGGCACCGGGGAGCTGTTTTTT. It codes for CASSLSTIAPGGTGELFF.

The chain uses TRBV20-1 and TRBJ2-3; D unresolved. V gave up 3 bases and J gave up 1 base, with 5 bases separating them. CDR1 is DFQATT and CDR2 is SNEGSKA in the germline V gene (reference sequence). The length of the CDR3 is 12 residues. DNA for the CDR3: TGCAGTGCTAGCGTCCGCACAGATACGCAGTATTTT. Amino acids: CSASVRTDTQYF.

This clonotype was counted between two and nine times. The genes are TRBV12-3 or TRBV12-4 and TRBJ1-1, with D possibly matching TRBD1 (5 bases). V shed 6 bases and J shed 3 bases, with 8 bases lying between them. The CDR3 is 12 residues long. The CDR3, as DNA: TGTGCCAGCAGCAGGGTATACACTGAAGCTTTCTTT. This codes for CASSRVYTEAFF.

The chain has TRBV29-1 and TRBJ1-1; D not certain. The germline CDR1 and CDR2 sequences are SQVTM and ANQGSEA. V was pared by 6 bases and J by 0 bases, with 8 bases between. The CDR3 extends over 12 amino acids. CDR3 bases: TGCAGCGTGAAGGACTTGAACACTGAAGCTTTCTTT. It translates to CSVKDLNTEAFF.

This clonotype has only a few counts. The chain has TRBV5-5 and TRBJ1-5; TRBD1 matches 10 bases. The CDR3 loop spans 15 amino acids. J was trimmed by 6 bases and V by 3 bases; bases with no gene match: 6. The V gene's germline CDR1 is SGHKS and CDR2 YYEKEE (reference sequence). CDR3 protein: CASSSLWTGGQPQHF. In DNA form, the CDR3 reads TGTGCCAGCAGCTCGCTTTGGACAGGGGGTCAGCCCCAGCATTTT.

Many counts were recorded for this clonotype. The rearrangement links TRBV5-1 to TRBJ1-1, with D perhaps TRBD1 (5 bases). The V end lost 4 bases, the J end lost 2 bases, and 12 bases lay between the germline ends. The germline V gene has CDR1 SGHRS and CDR2 YFSETQ. The CDR3 covers 14 residues. The DNA for the CDR3 is TGCGCCAGCAGCCTGGATGGGGGAAACACTGAAGCTTTCTTT. Translated, it gives CASSLDGGNTEAFF.

V and J are TRBV29-1 and TRBJ2-5, with D perhaps matching TRBD1 (5 bases). This CDR3 is 15 amino acids long. CDR1 is SQVTM, CDR2 ANQGSEA, per germline. V was shortened by 4 bases and J by 2 bases, with 17 bases between the two germline ends. The CDR3 DNA sequence: TGCAGCGTTGTTTTTAGGGCAGGGTCACAAGAGACCCAGTACTTC. This gives the protein CSVVFRAGSQETQYF.

The V and J genes are TRBV7-8 and TRBJ2-4; 14 bases match TRBD2. The CDR3 is 18 residues long. The germline V gene has CDR1 SGHVS and CDR2 FQNEAQ. The V segment lost 5 bases and the J segment 2 bases; nucleotides outside the gene matches: 8. The CDR3 DNA sequence: TGTGCCAGCAGCGCGGGACTAGCGGGAGTTGAATCCAAAAACATTCAGTACTTC. The encoded protein is CASSAGLAGVESKNIQYF.

This clonotype was counted between two and nine times. This chain joins TRBV10-3 and TRBJ2-1, with 8 bases aligning to TRBD2. The V and J ends lost 7 bases and 8 bases, in that order; junction bases with no gene match: 10. The CDR3 length is 14 residues. Germline assignment: CDR1 ENHRY and CDR2 SYGVKD. CDR3 residues: CAIKREGRVDEQFF. The CDR3 bases are TGTGCCATCAAACGGGAGGGCCGGGTTGATGAGCAGTTCTTC.